These T cell receptor beta chains were read from a single sample in a study of T cell repertoires in cytomegalovirus infection. TCRdb re-called the reads with MiXCR, one entry per CDR3 protein. The table has about 600,000 distinct CDR3 sequences, 24% seen once. The material sequenced was CD8+ T cells from PBMCs. The receptors originated from a human donor in good health (CMV status not recorded). Some clones in this sample may be carry-over from other donors' samples. Each CDR3 is given with its conserved first and last residue. A D gene is named only where the DNA matches it firmly. Only part of the rows carry a size: once, few, many, or a class if the clone is expanded.

length: 16
size: many
D: TRBD1
J: TRBJ2-1
V: TRBV7-6
CDR3: CASSSTGQGAYNEQFF
DNA: TGTGCCAGCAGCTCCACGGGACAGGGGGCCTACAATGAGCAGTTCTTC

length: 16
size: NA
D: NA
J: TRBJ1-1
V: TRBV7-2
CDR3: CASSLEGGALNTEAFF
DNA: TGTGCCAGCAGCTTAGAGGGCGGTGCCTTGAACACTGAAGCTTTCTTT

length: 14
size: many
D: NA
J: TRBJ2-1
V: TRBV4-1
CDR3: CASSHPAPANEQFF
DNA: TGCGCCAGCAGCCATCCTGCCCCCGCGAATGAGCAGTTCTTC

length: 14
size: NA
D: NA
J: TRBJ1-1
V: TRBV19
CDR3: CASGVGTPYTEAFF
DNA: TGTGCCAGCGGTGTGGGGACACCCTACACTGAAGCTTTCTTT

length: 14
size: few
D: NA
J: TRBJ2-1
V: TRBV11-2
CDR3: CASSPESLMVEQFF
DNA: TGTGCCAGCAGCCCAGAGTCGTTAATGGTAGAGCAGTTCTTC

length: 17
size: NA
D: TRBD1
J: TRBJ2-3
V: TRBV7-9
CDR3: CASSPPSDRGSTDTQYF
DNA: TGTGCCAGCAGCCCCCCGAGTGACAGGGGAAGCACAGATACGCAGTATTTT

length: 19
size: many
D: TRBD2
J: TRBJ2-1
V: TRBV7-2
CDR3: CASSLTYPWTSARYNEQFF
DNA: TGTGCCAGCAGCTTAACATACCCCTGGACTAGCGCCCGCTACAATGAGCAGTTCTTC

length: 15
size: many
D: NA
J: TRBJ2-2
V: TRBV19
CDR3: CASSWRIPNTGELFF
DNA: TGTGCCAGTAGTTGGCGGATTCCGAACACCGGGGAGCTGTTTTTT

length: 16
size: few
D: TRBD2
J: TRBJ2-1
V: TRBV7-7
CDR3: CASSPSVGGGANEQFF
DNA: TGTGCTAGCAGCCCGTCGGTAGGCGGGGGGGCCAATGAGCAGTTCTTC

length: 14
size: few
D: NA
J: TRBJ2-7
V: TRBV7-9
CDR3: CASSLALSSYEQYF
DNA: TGTGCCAGCAGCTTAGCGCTAAGCTCCTACGAGCAGTACTTC

length: 14
size: NA
D: NA
J: TRBJ1-1
V: TRBV19
CDR3: CASSWGATPSEAFF
DNA: TGTGCCAGTAGTTGGGGGGCTACCCCTTCTGAAGCTTTCTTT

length: 14
size: NA
D: NA
J: TRBJ2-1
V: TRBV6-6
CDR3: CASGSGTEADEQFF
DNA: TGTGCCAGCGGATCCGGGACCGAGGCCGATGAGCAGTTCTTC

length: 19
size: many
D: NA
J: TRBJ2-1
V: TRBV6-6
CDR3: CASSYPGTPDTSSYNEQFF
DNA: TGTGCCAGCAGTTACCCCGGGACGCCGGACACAAGCTCCTACAATGAGCAGTTCTTC

length: 14
size: many
D: NA
J: TRBJ1-1
V: TRBV7-6
CDR3: CASSLEGTNTEAFF
DNA: TGTGCCAGCAGCTTAGAGGGGACGAACACTGAAGCTTTCTTT

length: 16
size: many
D: TRBD1
J: TRBJ2-5
V: TRBV12-3/TRBV12-4
CDR3: CASSPGQELTPETQYF
DNA: TGTGCCAGCAGTCCCGGACAGGAGCTAACCCCGGAGACCCAGTACTTC

length: 12
size: many
D: NA
J: TRBJ2-7
V: TRBV12-3/TRBV12-4
CDR3: CASGQLSYEQYF
DNA: TGTGCCAGCGGACAGCTCTCCTACGAGCAGTACTTC